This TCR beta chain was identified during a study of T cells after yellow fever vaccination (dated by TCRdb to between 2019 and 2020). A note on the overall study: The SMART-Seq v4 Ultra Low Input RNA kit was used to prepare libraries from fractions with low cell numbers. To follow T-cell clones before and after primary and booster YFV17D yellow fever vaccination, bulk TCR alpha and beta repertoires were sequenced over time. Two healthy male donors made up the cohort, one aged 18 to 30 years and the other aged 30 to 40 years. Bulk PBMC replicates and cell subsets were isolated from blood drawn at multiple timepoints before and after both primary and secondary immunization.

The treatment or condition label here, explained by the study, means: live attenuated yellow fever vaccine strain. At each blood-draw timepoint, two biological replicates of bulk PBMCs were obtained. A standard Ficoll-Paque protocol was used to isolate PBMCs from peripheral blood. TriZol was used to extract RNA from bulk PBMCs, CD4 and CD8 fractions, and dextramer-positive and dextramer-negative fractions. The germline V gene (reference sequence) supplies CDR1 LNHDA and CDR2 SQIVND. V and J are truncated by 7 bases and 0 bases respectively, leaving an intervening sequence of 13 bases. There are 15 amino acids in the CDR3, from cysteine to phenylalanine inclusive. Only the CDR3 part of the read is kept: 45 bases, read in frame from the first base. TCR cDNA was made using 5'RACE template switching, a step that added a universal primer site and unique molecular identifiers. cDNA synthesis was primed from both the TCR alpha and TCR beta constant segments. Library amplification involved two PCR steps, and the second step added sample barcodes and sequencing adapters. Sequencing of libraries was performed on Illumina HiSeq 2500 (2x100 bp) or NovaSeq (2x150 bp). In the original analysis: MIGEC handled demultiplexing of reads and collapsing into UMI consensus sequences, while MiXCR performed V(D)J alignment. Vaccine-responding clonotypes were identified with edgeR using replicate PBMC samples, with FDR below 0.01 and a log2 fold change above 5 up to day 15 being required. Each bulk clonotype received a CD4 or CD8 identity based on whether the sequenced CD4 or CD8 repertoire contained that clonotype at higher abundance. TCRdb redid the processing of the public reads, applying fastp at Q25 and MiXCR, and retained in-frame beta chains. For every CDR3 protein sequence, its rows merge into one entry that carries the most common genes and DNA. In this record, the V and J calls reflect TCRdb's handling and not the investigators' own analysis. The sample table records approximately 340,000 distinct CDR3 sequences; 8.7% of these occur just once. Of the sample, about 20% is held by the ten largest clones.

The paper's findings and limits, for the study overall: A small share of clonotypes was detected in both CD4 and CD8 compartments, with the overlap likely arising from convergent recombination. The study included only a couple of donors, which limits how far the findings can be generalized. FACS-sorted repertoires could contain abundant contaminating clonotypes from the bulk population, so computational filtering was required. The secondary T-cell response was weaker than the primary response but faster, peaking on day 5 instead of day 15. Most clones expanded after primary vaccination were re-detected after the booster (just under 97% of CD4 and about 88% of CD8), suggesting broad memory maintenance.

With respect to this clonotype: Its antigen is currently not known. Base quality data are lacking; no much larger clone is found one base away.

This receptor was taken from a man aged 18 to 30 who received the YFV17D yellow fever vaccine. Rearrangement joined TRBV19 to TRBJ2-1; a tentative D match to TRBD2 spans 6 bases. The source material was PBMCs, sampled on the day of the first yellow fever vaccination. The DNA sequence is TGTGCCAGTACCCCCTCCGGGGGCTCCTACAATGAGCAGTTCTTC. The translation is CASTPSGGSYNEQFF.